These T cell receptor beta chains were read from a single sample in a study of Ad26.COV2.S vaccination and SARS-CoV-2 variants. Only in-frame clones appear in the TCRdb table, and some are missing; sequencing was by immunoSEQ multiplex PCR. Seen here are about 680,000 clones, around 92% observed once, and the top ten hold around 1.5%. The material sequenced was peripheral blood, taken in a trial of Ad26.COV2.S vaccine versus placebo. The source is a person aged 18-60 years who received the Ad26.COV2.S COVID-19 vaccine or a placebo. Both conserved end residues are part of each CDR3. D genes are given only for firm matches. The size field is filled for only some rows; it gives once, few, many or a size class.

V,size,D,J,CDR3,DNA
TRBV15,.,.,TRBJ1-1,CATSSANTEAFF,TGTGCCACCAGCAGCGCCAACACTGAAGCTTTCTTT
TRBV19,once,.,TRBJ1-5,CASSIGPLSNQPQHF,TGTGCCAGTAGTATCGGTCCCCTAAGCAATCAGCCCCAGCATTTT
TRBV7-9,.,.,TRBJ2-2,CASSPRTGELFF,TGTGCCAGCAGCCCGAGGACCGGGGAGCTGTTTTTT
TRBV7-9,once,.,TRBJ1-4,CASSPRRGLGIEKLFF,TGTGCCAGCAGCCCTAGACGTGGGCTGGGGATTGAAAAACTGTTTTTT
TRBV10-3,.,TRBD2,TRBJ2-3,CAISEWLAGVDTQYF,TGTGCCATCAGCGAGTGGCTAGCGGGGGTCGATACGCAGTATTTT
TRBV7-2,.,TRBD2,TRBJ2-1,CASNPGLATDEQFF,TGTGCCAGCAACCCGGGACTAGCAACCGACGAGCAGTTCTTC
TRBV11-2,.,.,TRBJ1-1,CASSLDMANTEAFF,TGTGCCAGCAGCTTAGATATGGCGAACACTGAAGCTTTCTTT
TRBV19,.,.,TRBJ2-4,CASSSGGLNIQYF,TGTGCCAGTAGTTCCGGGGGGCTCAACATTCAGTACTTC
TRBV15,.,.,TRBJ2-5,CATSRDHGEETQYF,TGTGCCACCAGCAGAGATCATGGCGAAGAGACCCAGTACTTC
TRBV5-5,.,TRBD1,TRBJ2-7,CASSRSPDRASYEQYF,TGTGCCAGCAGCCGTTCCCCGGACAGGGCTTCCTACGAGCAGTACTTC
TRBV6-1,.,.,TRBJ1-1,CASSEGGYRIVIGTEAFF,TGTGCCAGCAGTGAAGGGGGATACAGGATCGTAATCGGCACTGAAGCTTTCTTT
TRBV10-3,.,.,TRBJ2-7,CAIAGGGPRDF,TGTGCCATCGCCGGTGGGGGTCCGAGGGACTTC
TRBV11-1,.,TRBD1,TRBJ1-1,CASSVIPTGDHTEAFF,TGTGCCAGCAGCGTAATCCCAACAGGGGACCACACTGAAGCTTTCTTT
TRBV5-1,once,.,TRBJ1-5,CASSLEGVSNQPQHF,TGCGCCAGCAGCTTGGAAGGAGTTAGCAATCAGCCCCAGCATTTT
TRBV6-1,.,.,TRBJ1-6,CASSDPGYSPLHF,TGTGCCAGCAGTGACCCGGGATATTCACCCCTCCACTTT
TRBV19,.,.,TRBJ2-3,CASSNPTQLSTDTQYF,TGTGCCAGTAGTAACCCGACTCAACTTAGCACAGATACGCAGTATTTT
TRBV11-2,.,.,TRBJ2-4,CASSQPLSKNIQYF,TGTGCCAGCAGCCAACCCCTATCCAAAAACATTCAGTACTTC
TRBV19,.,.,TRBJ1-2,CASREAGRDYGYTF,TGTGCCAGTAGAGAGGCAGGGAGGGACTATGGCTACACCTTC
TRBV5-1,few,TRBD1,TRBJ1-1,CASSSDRGGTEAFF,TGCGCCAGCAGCTCGGACAGGGGTGGCACTGAAGCTTTCTTT
TRBV7-8,.,TRBD1,TRBJ1-2,CASSLLGQGMDYTF,TGTGCCAGCAGCTTACTGGGACAGGGGATGGACTACACCTTC
TRBV11-3,.,.,TRBJ2-5,CASSPASDKTQYF,TGTGCCAGCAGCCCTGCTTCCGACAAGACCCAGTACTTC
TRBV6-4,.,TRBD2,TRBJ2-3,CASRASGADTQYF,TGTGCCAGCAGGGCTAGCGGAGCAGATACGCAGTATTTT
TRBV29-1,.,.,TRBJ2-7,CSVEEGNEQYF,TGCAGCGTTGAAGAGGGTAACGAGCAGTACTTC
TRBV7-2,.,.,TRBJ2-1,CASSLDGASYNEQFF,TGTGCCAGCAGCCTAGACGGGGCCTCCTACAATGAGCAGTTCTTC
TRBV30,.,.,TRBJ2-2,CACPGGGGGELFF,TGTGCCTGCCCTGGGGGGGGCGGAGGGGAGCTGTTTTTT
TRBV10-3,once,.,TRBJ2-1,CAISEGGLGNEQFF,TGTGCCATCAGTGAGGGGGGGCTTGGGAATGAGCAGTTCTTC
TRBV6-1,few,.,TRBJ1-5,CASSEAGNQPQHF,TGTGCCAGCAGTGAAGCGGGGAATCAGCCCCAGCATTTT
TRBV2,.,.,TRBJ1-3,CASSEWSGGNTIYF,TGTGCCAGCAGTGAATGGTCGGGCGGAAACACCATATATTTT
TRBV19,.,TRBD1,TRBJ1-3,CASKPTGGNTIYF,TGTGCCAGTAAACCGACAGGGGGAAACACCATATATTTT
TRBV11-2,.,.,TRBJ1-3,CASSLLGENTIYF,TGTGCCAGCAGCTTATTAGGGGAGAACACCATATATTTT
TRBV7-9,.,.,TRBJ2-1,CASSTRERGEQFF,TGTGCCAGCAGCACGAGGGAGAGGGGTGAGCAGTTCTTC
TRBV18,.,.,TRBJ2-3,CASSERSTDTQYF,TGTGCCAGCTCGGAGCGGTCCACAGATACGCAGTATTTT